These 15 T cell receptor beta chains came from one sample sequenced in a study of T cell changes during pregnancy in multiple sclerosis. The table came from immunoSEQ multiplex PCR; TCRdb's copy has only in-frame clones and leaves some out. The repertoire holds some 110,000 clones, under 95% seen once, with around 1.5% in the top ten. The sequenced sample was peripheral blood, obtained after pregnancy. Receptors originate from a female donor with multiple sclerosis, enrolled in a pregnancy study.

The chain couples TRBV7-2 to TRBJ1-1; no firm D call. CDR1 SGHTA and CDR2 FQGNSA come from the germline V gene. V gave up 5 bases and J gave up 4 bases, with 11 bases separating them. CDR3 length equals 13 residues. The CDR3 bases are TGTGCCAGCAGCACTAGAAGCGGCACTGAAGCTTTCTTT. Translation gives CASSTRSGTEAFF.

V is TRBV30 and J is TRBJ1-5, with a tentative D call TRBD1 (6 bases). Germline V CDR1 and CDR2: GTSNPN, SVGIG (reference sequence). V was shortened by 4 bases and J by 6 bases, with 13 bases between the two germline ends. This CDR3 is 13 amino acids long. The CDR3 DNA reads as TGTGCCTGGAAGGGGGGGGCAGGTCAGCCCCAGCATTTT. This encodes CAWKGGAGQPQHF.

V usage is TRBV9 and J usage is TRBJ1-4; 7 bases fit TRBD1. Germline CDR1 reads SGDLS; CDR2 reads YYNGEE. V was clipped by 0 bases and J by 4 bases; unmatched bases: 3. This CDR3 comprises 15 residues. The CDR3 DNA reads as TGTGCCAGCAGCGTAGGGGACAGCCTTAATGAAAAACTGTTTTTT. This encodes CASSVGDSLNEKLFF.

The V and J genes are TRBV19 and TRBJ2-7; 8 bases match TRBD1. V gave up 6 bases and J gave up 5 bases; unmatched junction bases: 12. Germline V gene lookup returns CDR1 LNHDA and CDR2 SQIVND (reference sequence). The CDR3 runs to 15 residues. The CDR3 region has the DNA TGTGCCAGTAGCCCCAATCGACAGGGGCACCACGAGCAGTACTTC. Translating it yields CASSPNRQGHHEQYF.

This clone was picked up one time. The chain recombines TRBV6-6 with TRBJ1-1; no clear D gene. Per the germline V gene, CDR1 is MNHNY and CDR2 is SVGAGI (reference sequence). V dropped 2 bases and J dropped 7 bases, with 5 bases sitting between them. The CDR3 spans 11 residues. CDR3 protein: CASSYGGEAFF. The CDR3 DNA reads as TGTGCCAGCAGTTACGGCGGTGAAGCTTTCTTT.

The chain joins TRBV5-1 to TRBJ2-6; TRBD1 matches at 8 bases. Trimming at V came to 2 bases and at J to 4 bases, leaving 5 bases not matched to a gene. Germline V gives CDR1 SGHRS, CDR2 YFSETQ. The CDR3 loop spans 16 amino acids. Written as DNA, the CDR3 is TGCGCCAGCAGCTTCACGACAGGGGTAGGGGCCAACGTCCTGACTTTC. It translates to CASSFTTGVGANVLTF. Looking up the rest from reference TRBV5-1 and TRBJ2-6 gives the full variable domain: KAGVTQTPRYLIKTRGQQVTLSCSPISGHRSVSWYQQTPGQGLQFLFEYFSETQRNKGNFPGRFSGRQFSNSRSEMNVSTLELGDSALYLCASSFTTGVGANVLTFGAGSRLTVL.

V usage is TRBV6-6 and J usage is TRBJ2-3; 7 nucleotides align to TRBD1. Germline CDR1 and CDR2: MNHNY and SVGAGI (reference sequence). Trimming took 6 bases from V and 2 from J; bases not matched to a gene: 8. This CDR3 region has 15 residues. In nucleotides, the CDR3 is TGTGCCAGCAGGTCCACAGGGGATTTCACAGATACGCAGTATTTT. Its translation: CASRSTGDFTDTQYF.

The rearrangement joins TRBV18 to TRBJ1-2, with 11 nucleotides matching TRBD1. Per the germline V gene, CDR1 is KGHSH and CDR2 is LQKENI. This CDR3 region has 14 residues. V lost 5 bases to trimming and J lost 4 bases; unmatched junction nucleotides: 3. This CDR3 reads CASSTGTGGYGYTF. CDR3 bases: TGTGCCAGCTCAACCGGGACAGGGGGCTATGGCTACACCTTC.

The chain links TRBV7-9 to TRBJ1-1; no clear D gene. Germline assignment: CDR1 SEHNR and CDR2 FQNEAQ (reference sequence). The CDR3 extends over 12 amino acids. Trimming shortened V by 1 base and J by 9 bases, and 9 bases separated the two germline ends. CDR3 in amino acids: CASSLGDGKAFF. The DNA of the CDR3 is TGTGCCAGCAGCTTAGGAGACGGGAAAGCTTTCTTT.

The genes are TRBV6-5 and TRBJ1-2; 10 nucleotides match TRBD1. J lost 6 bases, V lost 7 bases, and 8 bases had no gene match. The CDR3 consists of 14 residues. Germline V lookup: CDR1 MNHEY, CDR2 SVGAGI. The DNA for the CDR3 is TGTGCCAGCACCATGGACAGGGGGTATAATGGCTACACCTTC. Translated, it gives CASTMDRGYNGYTF.

The V call is TRBV19, the J call TRBJ1-4; D is possibly TRBD1 (6 bases). The germline gives CDR1 LNHDA, CDR2 SQIVND (reference sequence). The length of the CDR3 is 11 residues. Trimming removed 6 bases at V and 8 bases at J, with 7 bases between. CDR3 sequence (DNA): TGTGCCAGTAGCGACAGGGAAAAACTGTTTTTT. Its translation is CASSDREKLFF.

V is TRBV7-9 and J is TRBJ1-1, with D maybe TRBD1 (6 bases). Germline assignment: CDR1 SEHNR and CDR2 FQNEAQ (reference sequence). Trimming removed 1 base from V and 6 bases from J, with 21 bases in between. There are 17 residues in the CDR3. The CDR3 DNA reads as TGTGCCAGCAGCTTAGTTGGTGGGGGCATCGGAAGGGCTGAAGCTTTCTTT. Its translation: CASSLVGGGIGRAEAFF.

The rearrangement uses TRBV6-5 and TRBJ1-5; possible D gene TRBD1, 5 bases. Between the trimmed V and J ends, which lost 9 bases and 2 bases, there was a span of 8 bases. Germline loops: CDR1 MNHEY, CDR2 SVGAGI. The CDR3 sequence is 12 residues long. CDR3 DNA sequence: TGTGCCAGAGAACAGGGCAATCAGCCCCAGCATTTT. It codes for CAREQGNQPQHF.

The chain combines TRBV28 with TRBJ2-3; tentatively, D is TRBD1 (7 bases). Germline CDR1 MDHEN, CDR2 SYDVKM. V lost 6 bases and J 0 bases, leaving 25 bases between the germline ends. The CDR3 covers 19 residues. The CDR3 DNA is TGTGCCAGCAGACCTTACAGGGGACCAGGACTACCTAGCACAGATACGCAGTATTTT. This gives the protein CASRPYRGPGLPSTDTQYF. The whole variable domain, filled in from reference TRBV28 and TRBJ2-3, reads DVKVTQSSRYLVKRTGEKVFLECVQDMDHENMFWYRQDPGLGLRLIYFSYDVKMKEKGDIPEGYSVSREKKERFSLILESASTNQTSMYLCASRPYRGPGLPSTDTQYFGPGTRLTVL.

The chain uses TRBV5-1 and TRBJ2-1; the match to TRBD1 covers 9 bases. The CDR3 is made up of 14 amino acids. Per the germline V gene, CDR1 is SGHRS and CDR2 is YFSETQ. Losses at the gene ends were 1 base for V and 8 bases for J; bases not matched to a gene: 4. The CDR3 loop is CASSLRDRVYEQFF. CDR3 in DNA: TGCGCCAGCAGCTTGAGGGACAGGGTGTATGAGCAGTTCTTC.